A selection of T cell receptor beta chains follows, all from one sample in a study of cytomegalovirus exposure and HLA in healthy donors. Measured with immunoSEQ multiplex PCR; TCRdb has only the in-frame clones, and not every one. In the table there are roughly 100,000 clones, around 85% of which are singletons. The sequencing input was PBMCs. These receptors were collected from a man aged 30 to 39 in good health and CMV-seropositive. Both conserved end residues are part of each CDR3. Each record gives: CDR3 DNA, CDR3 protein, J gene, clone size, V gene, D gene, CDR3 length. A D gene is named only where the DNA matches it firmly. Clone size appears in some rows only: once, few, many, or a class for an expanded clone.

DNA: TGTGCCAGCAGCCAGTCCCGGGTTTTAAACACTGAAGCTTTCTTT; CDR3: CASSQSRVLNTEAFF; J: TRBJ1-1; size: -; V: TRBV16; D: -; length: 15
DNA: TGTGCCAGCAGTGGTCGACAGGGGTCAACAGATACGCAGTATTTT; CDR3: CASSGRQGSTDTQYF; J: TRBJ2-3; size: -; V: TRBV6-1; D: TRBD1; length: 15
DNA: TGTGCCAGCACCCGAGGCGCGGGTGGGTTAAAGAATGAGCAGTTCTTC; CDR3: CASTRGAGGLKNEQFF; J: TRBJ2-1; size: once; V: TRBV5-4; D: -; length: 16
DNA: TGTGCCAGCAGCCAAGCAGAGACAGGGTCCGGCTACACCTTC; CDR3: CASSQAETGSGYTF; J: TRBJ1-2; size: -; V: TRBV14; D: TRBD1; length: 14
DNA: TGTGCCAGCAGCCCTGGAGACAGCAACTATGGCTACACCTTC; CDR3: CASSPGDSNYGYTF; J: TRBJ1-2; size: once; V: TRBV5-4; D: -; length: 14
DNA: TGCGCCAGCAGCTTGGAATCAGGGGGCTCCTACGAGCAGTACTTC; CDR3: CASSLESGGSYEQYF; J: TRBJ2-7; size: -; V: TRBV5-1; D: TRBD1; length: 15
DNA: TGTGCCAGCAACCCCGGGGGGGTCGGGGCCAACGTCCTGACTTTC; CDR3: CASNPGGVGANVLTF; J: TRBJ2-6; size: -; V: TRBV6-5; D: TRBD2; length: 15
DNA: TGCGCCAGCAGCCAAGGATCGACTAGCGGGGGAGAGACCCAGTACTTC; CDR3: CASSQGSTSGGETQYF; J: TRBJ2-5; size: few; V: TRBV4-1; D: TRBD2; length: 16
DNA: TGCAGCGGGGGGGGGCAGCCCCAAGAGACCCAGTACTTC; CDR3: CSGGGQPQETQYF; J: TRBJ2-5; size: -; V: TRBV29-1; D: -; length: 13
DNA: TGTGCCAGCAGCACGAAGTCCGGCCAAGAGACCCAGTACTTC; CDR3: CASSTKSGQETQYF; J: TRBJ2-5; size: few; V: TRBV5-4; D: -; length: 14
DNA: TGCGCCAGCAGCCTAACCGGGACAGGGACCTACGAGCAGTACTTC; CDR3: CASSLTGTGTYEQYF; J: TRBJ2-7; size: -; V: TRBV4-3; D: TRBD1; length: 15
DNA: TGTGCCAGCAGACTAGCGGGTTTTACCTACGAGCAGTACTTC; CDR3: CASRLAGFTYEQYF; J: TRBJ2-7; size: -; V: TRBV28; D: TRBD2; length: 14
DNA: TGCGCCAGCAGCTTGGGGGCGACAGATACGCAGTATTTT; CDR3: CASSLGATDTQYF; J: TRBJ2-3; size: -; V: TRBV5-1; D: -; length: 13
DNA: TGTGCCAGCAGTAACCTAGGTTTGGAGGATGAGCAGTTCTTC; CDR3: CASSNLGLEDEQFF; J: TRBJ2-1; size: once; V: TRBV25-1; D: -; length: 14
DNA: TGTGCCAGCAGCTTAGCAGGGTGGGGGACACTGGAAGCTTTCTTT; CDR3: CASSLAGWGTLEAFF; J: TRBJ1-1; size: once; V: TRBV7-9; D: -; length: 15
DNA: TGTGCCAGCAGTGAAGCGCGGCCAGGGGAGTACTTC; CDR3: CASSEARPGEYF; J: TRBJ2-7; size: -; V: TRBV6-1; D: -; length: 12
DNA: TGTGCCAGCAGTACACGTAGCGGGGGGATCGATGAGCAGTTCTTC; CDR3: CASSTRSGGIDEQFF; J: TRBJ2-1; size: -; V: TRBV6-6; D: TRBD2; length: 15
DNA: TGTGCCACCAGCGCGACTAGAATTGTCCAGGATACGCAGTATTTT; CDR3: CATSATRIVQDTQYF; J: TRBJ2-3; size: -; V: TRBV15; D: -; length: 15
DNA: TGCGCCAGCAGCCAAGATCGGGGAAGTGGGGCTTTCTTT; CDR3: CASSQDRGSGAFF; J: TRBJ1-1; size: few; V: TRBV4-3; D: -; length: 13
DNA: TGTGCCAGCTCACCACGGCAGGACAATGAGCAGTTCTTC; CDR3: CASSPRQDNEQFF; J: TRBJ2-1; size: -; V: TRBV18; D: -; length: 13
DNA: TGTGCCAGCAGCGCCCAGACCAGGACTCGGATTGGCAATGAGCAGTTCTTC; CDR3: CASSAQTRTRIGNEQFF; J: TRBJ2-1; size: -; V: TRBV11-3; D: -; length: 17
DNA: TGCGCCAGCAGCCAAGTGGGGTCTGGGGCGGGGGGCCCCAGCACAGATACGCAGTATTTT; CDR3: CASSQVGSGAGGPSTDTQYF; J: TRBJ2-3; size: -; V: TRBV4-3; D: TRBD2; length: 20
DNA: TGTGCCAGCAGCGGCCTCGGGGGGGGGTACAATGAGCAGTTCTTC; CDR3: CASSGLGGGYNEQFF; J: TRBJ2-1; size: few; V: TRBV27; D: TRBD2; length: 15
DNA: TGTGCCAGCCAGGGCAGGGTAGGCTCTGGAAACACCATATATTTT; CDR3: CASQGRVGSGNTIYF; J: TRBJ1-3; size: -; V: TRBV25-1; D: -; length: 15
DNA: TGTGCCAGCAGCCCCGGGACAGGGCACTATGGCTACACCTTC; CDR3: CASSPGTGHYGYTF; J: TRBJ1-2; size: -; V: TRBV5-6; D: TRBD1; length: 14
DNA: TGTGCCAGCAGTTCCGGGACAGGGGGCGCGGAGACCCAGTACTTC; CDR3: CASSSGTGGAETQYF; J: TRBJ2-5; size: few; V: TRBV27; D: TRBD1; length: 15
DNA: TGTGCCAGCAGCACCACGGGGTTCCCCGGGGAGCTGTTTTTT; CDR3: CASSTTGFPGELFF; J: TRBJ2-2; size: once; V: TRBV13; D: -; length: 14
DNA: TGTGCCAGCAGTCCCCGGGGGAGTTACGAGCAGTACTTC; CDR3: CASSPRGSYEQYF; J: TRBJ2-7; size: -; V: TRBV2; D: -; length: 13
DNA: TGTGCCAGCACCAGGGGAGGCAATCAGCCCCAGCATTTT; CDR3: CASTRGGNQPQHF; J: TRBJ1-5; size: -; V: TRBV2; D: -; length: 13
DNA: TGTGCCAGCAGCTTCCACAGGGATAACTCTGGAAACACCATATATTTT; CDR3: CASSFHRDNSGNTIYF; J: TRBJ1-3; size: few; V: TRBV7-9; D: -; length: 16
DNA: TGTGCCAGCAGCAGGAAAACTCCCGGACTTTCAGGTTTTGGGGGCCTCTACGAGCAGTACTTC; CDR3: CASSRKTPGLSGFGGLYEQYF; J: TRBJ2-7; size: -; V: TRBV21-1; D: -; length: 21
DNA: TGTGCCATCAGTTCCGATAGGGGCCAAGATGAGCAGTTCTTC; CDR3: CAISSDRGQDEQFF; J: TRBJ2-1; size: -; V: TRBV10-3; D: -; length: 14
DNA: TGTGCCAGTACCTTCTCCCGGGACAGGGGTGGGACTGGGGCCAACGTCCTGACTTTC; CDR3: CASTFSRDRGGTGANVLTF; J: TRBJ2-6; size: -; V: TRBV19; D: TRBD1; length: 19
DNA: TGTGCCAGCAGCCAAGACCAGGGGGGATTGTGGACTGAAGCTTTCTTT; CDR3: CASSQDQGGLWTEAFF; J: TRBJ1-1; size: once; V: TRBV14; D: TRBD1; length: 16
DNA: TGTGCCAGCAGGTACACTTCCGGGACAGGGACCGAAAAACTGTTTTTT; CDR3: CASRYTSGTGTEKLFF; J: TRBJ1-4; size: -; V: TRBV27; D: TRBD1; length: 16
DNA: TGCAGCGCCCGGCGGGGACAGGGGGTACCGAATGGCTACACCTTC; CDR3: CSARRGQGVPNGYTF; J: TRBJ1-2; size: -; V: TRBV29-1; D: TRBD1; length: 15
DNA: TGTGCCAGCAGCTCGCTCAGCGCCAAAAGGGAAAAACTGTTTTTT; CDR3: CASSSLSAKREKLFF; J: TRBJ1-4; size: -; V: TRBV5-4; D: -; length: 15
DNA: TGTGCCAGCAGTTACTCGGACAGGGACACTGAAGCTTTCTTT; CDR3: CASSYSDRDTEAFF; J: TRBJ1-1; size: few; V: TRBV6-7; D: TRBD1; length: 14
DNA: TGTGCCAGCAGTTTATCGGCCGGGGGGGCTCTACTTAATGAAAAACTGTTTTTT; CDR3: CASSLSAGGALLNEKLFF; J: TRBJ1-4; size: few; V: TRBV27; D: -; length: 18
DNA: TGTGCCAGCAGTCTTACAGGGGTCGGGACTGAAGCTTTCTTT; CDR3: CASSLTGVGTEAFF; J: TRBJ1-1; size: -; V: TRBV27; D: TRBD1; length: 14
DNA: TGTGCCAGCAGCCAAGGCCGGTTTACTCAAGAGACCCAGTACTTC; CDR3: CASSQGRFTQETQYF; J: TRBJ2-5; size: -; V: TRBV14; D: -; length: 15
DNA: TGTGCCAGCAGTGGGGGATCCGGGGGGCGGCAAGATACGCAGTATTTT; CDR3: CASSGGSGGRQDTQYF; J: TRBJ2-3; size: -; V: TRBV6-1; D: -; length: 16
DNA: TGTGCCAGTAGTATGGCCCGGAGGGATAACTATGGCTACACCTTC; CDR3: CASSMARRDNYGYTF; J: TRBJ1-2; size: once; V: TRBV19; D: -; length: 15
DNA: TGTGCCATCAGGGGTAGCGGGGGGTCCGGGGAGCTGTTTTTT; CDR3: CAIRGSGGSGELFF; J: TRBJ2-2; size: -; V: TRBV10-3; D: TRBD2; length: 14
DNA: TGTGCCAGCAGCCAAGAGTCGGGGTCCAGTAATTCACCCCTCCACTTT; CDR3: CASSQESGSSNSPLHF; J: TRBJ1-6; size: -; V: TRBV4-2; D: -; length: 16
DNA: TGCGCCAGCAGCCACGAAGGAGGGAAGGGTGAAAAACTGTTTTTT; CDR3: CASSHEGGKGEKLFF; J: TRBJ1-4; size: -; V: TRBV4-1; D: -; length: 15
DNA: TGTGCCAGCAGCGTAAGTAGCGGGACCACAGATACGCAGTATTTT; CDR3: CASSVSSGTTDTQYF; J: TRBJ2-3; size: -; V: TRBV9; D: TRBD2; length: 15
DNA: TGCGCCAGCAGCTTGGCGGACACAGCTAATGAAAAACTGTTTTTT; CDR3: CASSLADTANEKLFF; J: TRBJ1-4; size: -; V: TRBV5-1; D: -; length: 15
DNA: TGTGCCAGCAGTCACCTCGGGGAGAGCACTGAAGCTTTCTTT; CDR3: CASSHLGESTEAFF; J: TRBJ1-1; size: once; V: TRBV6-4; D: -; length: 14
DNA: TGCGCCAGCCGAACTAGCGGGGATGGCAGAGAGACCCAGTACTTC; CDR3: CASRTSGDGRETQYF; J: TRBJ2-5; size: -; V: TRBV4-1; D: TRBD2; length: 15
DNA: TGTGCCAGCAGTATCGGACTAGTAGCACCCTACGAGCAGTACTTC; CDR3: CASSIGLVAPYEQYF; J: TRBJ2-7; size: -; V: TRBV27; D: TRBD2; length: 15
DNA: TGTGCCAGCAGCTCAGACAGGGTTGGAACTGAAGCTTTCTTT; CDR3: CASSSDRVGTEAFF; J: TRBJ1-1; size: -; V: TRBV7-6; D: TRBD1; length: 14
DNA: TGTGCCAGCACCAAAGCGGGGCGTATCGAGGCCCAGTACTTC; CDR3: CASTKAGRIEAQYF; J: TRBJ2-5; size: -; V: TRBV6-1; D: TRBD2; length: 14